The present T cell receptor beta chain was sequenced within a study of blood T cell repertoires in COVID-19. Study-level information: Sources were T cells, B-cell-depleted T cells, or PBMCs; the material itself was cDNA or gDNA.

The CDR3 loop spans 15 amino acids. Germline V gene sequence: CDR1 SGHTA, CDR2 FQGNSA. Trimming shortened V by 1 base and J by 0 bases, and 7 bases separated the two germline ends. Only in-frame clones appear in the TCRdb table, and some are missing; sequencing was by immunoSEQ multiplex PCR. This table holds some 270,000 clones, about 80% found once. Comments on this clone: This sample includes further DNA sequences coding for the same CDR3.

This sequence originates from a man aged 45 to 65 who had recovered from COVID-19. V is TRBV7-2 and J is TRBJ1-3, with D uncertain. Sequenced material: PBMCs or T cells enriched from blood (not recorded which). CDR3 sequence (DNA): TGTGCCAGCAGCTTAGGGCGGGGCTCTGGAAACACCATATATTTT. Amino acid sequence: CASSLGRGSGNTIYF.